This T cell receptor (beta chain) stems from a study of blood T cell repertoires in COVID-19. Overall study: Whether acute or convalescent, the COVID-19 samples came from the United States, Italy and Spain. The analysed material was cDNA or gDNA that came from T cells, B-cell-depleted T cells, or PBMCs.

Authors' processing steps: For nucleated cells, counts were estimated from reference gene primer amplification. The data were produced by immunoSEQ multiplex PCR, yet TCRdb's version contains in-frame clones alone and is incomplete. V and J calls and clone size are those listed in that table; D and trimming were worked out from the DNA. In the table there are about 34,000 clones, about 90% of which are singletons. The sample consisted of peripheral blood. The source is a man aged 60 to 69 with active COVID-19.

CDR3 in DNA: TGTGCCAGCAATGGGGGCAACTATGGCTACACCTTC. Residues: CASNGGNYGYTF. The V and J genes are TRBV27 and TRBJ1-2; TRBD1 is a possible D gene (6 bases). The length of the CDR3 is 12 residues. Germline CDR1 reads MNHEY; CDR2 reads SMNVEV (reference sequence). Deletions cut 7 bases from V and 2 bases from J, with 8 bases between.